This T cell receptor (beta chain) came from a study of Tregs in tolerant kidney transplant recipients. General study points: Biological reproducibility was not directly addressed in this study. Nucleotide sequences could not be compared across some patients' samples due to primer changes.

Mixed chimerism was transient after nonmyeloablative marrow transplants from related graft donors. Profiling relied on immunoSEQ multiplex PCR, and the TCRdb table lists in-frame clones only, not all of them. The data show tens of thousands of clones, over 85% seen once. This clone was recorded a few times. The antigen is not known. Trimming removed 5 bases from V and 3 bases from J; junction bases left unmatched: 15. Germline CDR1 SEHNR, CDR2 FQNEAQ (reference sequence). This CDR3 is 19 amino acids long. The source was CD4+ T cells from blood (PBMCs), collected 12 months after the transplant. The sequence was obtained from a human patient who received a combined kidney and bone marrow transplant. The graft donor may account for some of the T cells. The V gene is TRBV7-9, the J gene TRBJ2-7; 14 bases align to TRBD2. The CDR3 coding sequence is TGTGCCAGCAGCCTAACCGGGACTAGCGGGAGAGTAGCGGTCTACGAGCAGTACTTC. Its translation is CASSLTGTSGRVAVYEQYF.